Listed here are 26 T cell receptor beta chains from one sample, sequenced in a study of metastatic and nonmetastatic thyroid tumors. With MiXCR, TCRdb reprocessed the PCR reads. The sample yields approximately 40,000 clones, roughly an eighth seen once. No treatment had been given to any patient before thyroid surgery. The specimen was blood. These receptors all stem from a female donor with papillary thyroid cancer or a benign thyroid nodule (not recorded which). Some clones in this sample may be carry-over from other donors' samples.

This clone was counted a few times. This clone may be a read error of a much larger clone one base away. This same CDR3 is encoded by further DNA sequences in the sample. The gene calls are TRBV29-1 and TRBJ2-2; D may be TRBD1 (5 bases). The CDR3 has 15 residues. V lost 1 base, J lost 4 bases, and 13 bases lay in between. CDR1 is SQVTM and CDR2 is ANQGSEA in the germline V gene. The CDR3 coding sequence is TGCAGCGTTGAAGGGGGCGGCAGGATCACCGGGGAGCTGTTTTTT. It codes for CSVEGGGRITGELFF.

This clone has at least ten counts. Written as DNA, the CDR3 is TGTGCCAGCAGCTTAGCGCGGGGGACTGAAGCTTTCTTT. It translates to CASSLARGTEAFF. This chain links TRBV7-9 with TRBJ1-1; a possible D gene is TRBD1 (5 bases). Trimming stripped 0 bases from V and 5 bases from J, with 7 bases between. CDR3 size: 13 residues. The germline gives CDR1 SEHNR, CDR2 FQNEAQ (reference sequence).

This clone was seen more than once but under ten times. V gene TRBV5-4 combines with J gene TRBJ2-5; no clear D. Trimming stripped 0 bases from V and 6 bases from J, with 9 bases between. The germline gives CDR1 SGHNT, CDR2 YYREEE (reference sequence). The CDR3 has 13 residues. The CDR3 protein is CASSLETVKTQYF. CDR3 bases: TGTGCCAGCAGCTTGGAAACGGTAAAGACCCAGTACTTC.

This clone was found many times. DNA for the CDR3: TGTGCCAGCAGTCCACGGTGGGGGAATGCTCATGGCTACACCTTC. It encodes CASSPRWGNAHGYTF. The chain combines TRBV6-1 with TRBJ1-2, with D possibly matching TRBD1 (5 bases). CDR1 is MNHNS and CDR2 is SASEGT in the germline V gene. With 5 bases removed from V and 6 bases from J, the gap between germline ends came to 19 bases. The CDR3 is 15 residues long.

There are many counts of this clone. V is TRBV5-5 and J is TRBJ2-5, with 11 bases lining up with TRBD2. Germline CDR1 is SGHKS and CDR2 is YYEKEE (reference sequence). This CDR3 is 15 amino acids long. With 0 bases clipped from V and 5 bases from J, the junction kept 3 bases outside the gene matches. The CDR3: CASSLATSGIETQYF. For the CDR3, the DNA is TGTGCCAGCAGCTTGGCGACTAGCGGGATTGAGACCCAGTACTTC.

Comments on this clone: One end of the junction does not line up with germline, which may come from a read error. This CDR3 reads CSASRGGVRERYF. The CDR3, as DNA: TGCAGTGCTAGCCGTGGGGGTGTGCGCGAGCGGTACTTC. The chain recombines TRBV20-1 with TRBJ2-7; the D call may be TRBD1 or TRBD2 (5 bases each). Germline CDR1 and CDR2: DFQATT and SNEGSKA (reference sequence). This CDR3 is 13 amino acids long.

This clone was counted at least ten times. The rearrangement uses TRBV6-1 and TRBJ2-2; 10 bases agree with TRBD2. V lost 5 bases and J lost 7; bases outside the gene matches: 10. The germline gives CDR1 MNHNS, CDR2 SASEGT. CDR3 length equals 16 residues. The CDR3 DNA is TGTGCCAGCAGTCCTGGGCTAGCGGGAGAGAACGGGGAGCTGTTTTTT. Encoded protein: CASSPGLAGENGELFF.

This clone was picked up many times. The chain carries TRBV25-1 and TRBJ2-7, with 9 positions matching TRBD1. With 5 bases clipped from V and 7 bases from J, the junction kept 18 bases outside the gene matches. CDR1 is MGHDK, CDR2 SYGVNS, per germline. There are 17 residues in the CDR3. The CDR3 sequence: CASSPTGGAYGSGEQYF. The CDR3 nucleotides read TGTGCCAGCAGTCCCACAGGGGGCGCTTATGGGTCGGGTGAGCAGTACTTC.

Comments on this clone: A read error is possible here, since a much larger clone lies one base away. The same CDR3 arises from other DNA sequences in this sample as well. The chain is built from TRBV20-1 and TRBJ2-5; possible D gene TRBD2, 6 bases. Germline V gives CDR1 DFQATT, CDR2 SNEGSKA (reference sequence). The length of the CDR3 is 10 residues. This chain's CDR3 is CPGTGETQYF. The CDR3 region has the DNA TGCCCCGGGACTGGAGAGACACAGTACTTC.

This sequence joins TRBV6-2 or TRBV6-3 and TRBJ1-2, with D perhaps matching TRBD1 (6 bases). The CDR3 runs to 15 residues. V was cut by 4 bases and J by 2 bases, with 14 bases left in between. The germline CDR1 and CDR2 sequences are MNHEY and SVGEGT. The CDR3 DNA is TGTGCCAGCAGTTGGGGGGCGTTAAAGAACTATGGCTACACCTTC. It specifies CASSWGALKNYGYTF.

This clone was observed once. V gene TRBV20-1 combines with J gene TRBJ2-7; either TRBD1 or TRBD2 may fit D (6 bases each). The CDR3 contains 13 residues. In germline, CDR1 is DFQATT, CDR2 SNEGSKA (reference sequence). The CDR3 protein is CSGLGGTPYEQYF. CDR3 DNA: TGCAGCGGACTGGGCGGGACACCCTACGAGCAGTACTTC.

This clone showed up just a few times. The chain joins TRBV24-1 to TRBJ2-1; TRBD2 matches at 10 bases. The CDR3 has 16 residues. Trimming took 4 bases from V and 4 from J; bases not matched to a gene: 6. Germline V gene sequence: CDR1 KGHDR, CDR2 SFDVKD. The CDR3 sequence: CATSERAGGVYNEQFF. CDR3 in DNA: TGTGCCACCAGTGAGCGAGCGGGAGGGGTATACAATGAGCAGTTCTTC.

This clone was observed at least ten times. The chain joins TRBV20-1 to TRBJ2-3; D gene uncertain. In germline, CDR1 is DFQATT, CDR2 SNEGSKA (reference sequence). The CDR3 has 14 residues. Trimming removed 0 bases from V and 0 bases from J, with 7 bases in between. Here the CDR3 reads CSARDSGSTDTQYF. The CDR3 DNA reads as TGCAGTGCTAGAGATTCCGGGAGCACAGATACGCAGTATTTT.

This clone was observed a handful of times. This clone may be a read error of a much larger clone one base away. The chain links TRBV24-1 to TRBJ2-3; D gene unclear. Trimming stripped 9 bases from V and 2 bases from J, with 11 bases between. The CDR3 runs 13 residues. Germline V lookup: CDR1 KGHDR, CDR2 SFDVKD. This CDR3 reads CATGEWDTDTQYF. The CDR3 nucleotides read TGTGCCACCGGGGAATGGGACACAGATACGCAGTATTTT.

Ten or more counts support this clone. The chain carries TRBV5-1 and TRBJ1-3; possibly TRBD1 for D (6 bases). The germline CDR1 and CDR2 sequences are SGHRS and YFSETQ. The CDR3 sequence is 14 residues long. V lost 4 bases and J 4 bases, leaving 12 bases between the germline ends. The CDR3 protein is CASSNAGGGNTIYF. The CDR3 DNA follows: TGCGCCAGCAGCAATGCGGGGGGCGGAAACACCATATATTTT. Variable domain in full (rest from reference TRBV5-1 and TRBJ1-3): KAGVTQTPRYLIKTRGQQVTLSCSPISGHRSVSWYQQTPGQGLQFLFEYFSETQRNKGNFPGRFSGRQFSNSRSEMNVSTLELGDSALYLCASSNAGGGNTIYFGEGSWLTVV.

This clone has a count of ten or more. This chain's CDR3 is CATSREPGNTEAFF. For the CDR3, the DNA is TGTGCCACCAGCAGGGAACCGGGGAACACTGAAGCTTTCTTT. The V and J genes are TRBV15 and TRBJ1-1; D gene uncertain. The CDR3 has 14 amino acids. Germline assignment: CDR1 LNHNV and CDR2 YYDKDF (reference sequence). V was trimmed by 3 bases and J by 1 base, leaving 9 bases between them.

This clone has a handful of counts. The junction shows a germline mismatch at one end, possibly a read error. The chain is built from TRBV19 and TRBJ2-1; D call uncertain. Germline CDR1 LNHDA, CDR2 SQIVND (reference sequence). This CDR3 is 13 amino acids long. Here the CDR3 DNA reads TGTGCCAGTAGTATTGGACCCTACGATGAGCAGTTCTTC. Translating gives CASSIGPYDEQFF. The complete variable domain, with remaining parts taken from reference TRBV19 and TRBJ2-1, reads DGGITQSPKYLFRKEGQNVTLSCEQNLNHDAMYWYRQDPGQGLRLIYYSQIVNDFQKGDIAEGYSVSREKKESFPLTVTSAQKNPTAFYLCASSIGPYDEQFFGPGTRLTVL.

This clone was seen at least ten times. The chain joins TRBV4-1 to TRBJ2-3, with a tentative D call TRBD1 (6 bases). The CDR3 loop spans 13 amino acids. V lost 6 bases, J lost 6 bases, and 13 bases lay in between. Germline CDR1 is MGHRA and CDR2 is YSYEKL. The chain's CDR3 is CASRPQGLDTQYF. The CDR3 nucleotides read TGCGCCAGCAGACCACAGGGTTTGGATACGCAGTATTTT.

This clone was found many times. One end of the junction fails to match germline, which may point to a read error. The genes are TRBV12-5 and TRBJ2-7; 12 nucleotides match TRBD2. The germline CDR1 and CDR2 sequences are LGHNT and FRNRAP. The CDR3 is 13 residues long. Here the CDR3 DNA reads TGTGCTAGTGGTTTTACTAGCGGGAGGATTCGCGACTTC. Residues: CASGFTSGRIRDF.

This clone was observed at least ten times. Other DNA sequences in this sample translate to the same CDR3. This chain joins TRBV2 and TRBJ1-2; no definite D call. Between the trimmed V and J ends, which lost 6 bases and 4 bases, there was a span of 18 bases. Germline V gives CDR1 SNHLY, CDR2 FYNNEI. The CDR3 length is 15 residues. DNA of the CDR3: TGTGCCAGCAGGTTCGGGGTCAGAACAATCTATGGCTACACCTTC. Amino acids: CASRFGVRTIYGYTF.

The chain is built from TRBV6-1 and TRBJ1-1; 8 bases agree with TRBD1. This CDR3 comprises 16 residues. Germline V lookup: CDR1 MNHNS, CDR2 SASEGT. With 7 bases clipped from V and 1 base from J, the junction kept 11 bases outside the gene matches. The CDR3 protein is CASTSRRTGTNTEAFF. The CDR3 DNA sequence: TGTGCCAGCACCTCCCGAAGGACAGGGACGAACACTGAAGCTTTCTTT.

Ten or more counts support this clone. V usage is TRBV27 and J usage is TRBJ1-2; 7 nucleotides match TRBD1. The CDR3 consists of 15 residues. Germline assignment: CDR1 MNHEY and CDR2 SMNVEV (reference sequence). V was clipped by 5 bases and J by 4 bases; unmatched bases: 10. CDR3 sequence reads: CASSTKNRGTYGYTF. In DNA form, the CDR3 reads TGTGCCAGCAGTACCAAAAACAGGGGCACCTATGGCTACACCTTC.

This clone was counted at least ten times. This sequence joins TRBV7-9 and TRBJ2-3, with TRBD2 identical over 7 bases. The junction had 7 bases not matched to a gene; V was cut back by 6 bases and J by 4 bases. Germline values: CDR1 SEHNR, CDR2 FQNEAQ (reference sequence). The CDR3 is 14 amino acids. CDR3 sequence: CASRPPAGADTQYF. CDR3 sequence (DNA): TGTGCCAGCAGGCCGCCCGCGGGGGCAGATACGCAGTATTTT.

The CDR3 DNA follows: TGTGCCAGCAGCCGCTGGGGAGGCTACGAGCAGTACTTC. Translating gives CASSRWGGYEQYF. The chain carries TRBV27 and TRBJ2-7; TRBD2 is a possible D gene (6 bases). V shed 6 bases and J shed 3 bases, with 12 bases lying between them. The germline V gene encodes CDR1 MNHEY and CDR2 SMNVEV (reference sequence). The CDR3 covers 13 residues.

The sample holds many counts of this clone. This chain joins TRBV20-1 and TRBJ2-3, with 8 bases matching TRBD2. This CDR3 is built from 12 residues. Germline CDR1 reads DFQATT; CDR2 reads SNEGSKA (reference sequence). The junction had 3 bases not matched to a gene; V was cut back by 4 bases and J by 6 bases. The CDR3 DNA reads as TGCAGTGCTATTCTAGCGGGTGATACGCAGTATTTT. Encoded protein: CSAILAGDTQYF.

This clone was seen many times. The CDR3 nucleotides read TGTGCCAGCAGCGTAAAGGCAGGGGGTAGGAATGAGCAGTTCTTC. It specifies CASSVKAGGRNEQFF. The chain couples TRBV9 to TRBJ2-1; 7 nucleotides agree with TRBD1. Looked up from germline, CDR1 is SGDLS and CDR2 is YYNGEE. The CDR3 runs 15 residues. Losses at the gene ends were 1 base for V and 7 bases for J; bases not matched to a gene: 8.